The clone carrying this TCR beta chain was picked up a small number of times. The length of the CDR3 is 14 residues. V lost 0 bases, J lost 7 bases, and 13 bases lay in between. Germline V CDR1 and CDR2: SGHRS, YFSETQ. TCRdb used MiXCR to reprocess the 5' RACE reads, holding one entry per CDR3 protein. This sample has hundreds of thousands of distinct CDR3 sequences, with 15% to 20% found just once. All donors comprised healthy Caucasians. This sample stems from a study of identical twins. Separately, the same data were catalogued under a study of T cells expressing NK-cell markers. Per that paper: Repertoire data for TCR beta were derived from sorted T cells (CD3+CD56+NKG2C+, CD3+CD56+NKG2C- and CD3+CD56-NKG2C+). Seven sequenced donors out of eight were HCMV-seropositive, one seronegative.

The chain recombines TRBV5-1 with TRBJ1-1; D remains unclear. The source material was PBMCs. The clonotype originates from a young woman in good health. The CDR3 DNA reads as TGCGCCAGCAGCTTGGTAGATCTGGGGAGTGAAGCTTTCTTT. Amino acid sequence: CASSLVDLGSEAFF.